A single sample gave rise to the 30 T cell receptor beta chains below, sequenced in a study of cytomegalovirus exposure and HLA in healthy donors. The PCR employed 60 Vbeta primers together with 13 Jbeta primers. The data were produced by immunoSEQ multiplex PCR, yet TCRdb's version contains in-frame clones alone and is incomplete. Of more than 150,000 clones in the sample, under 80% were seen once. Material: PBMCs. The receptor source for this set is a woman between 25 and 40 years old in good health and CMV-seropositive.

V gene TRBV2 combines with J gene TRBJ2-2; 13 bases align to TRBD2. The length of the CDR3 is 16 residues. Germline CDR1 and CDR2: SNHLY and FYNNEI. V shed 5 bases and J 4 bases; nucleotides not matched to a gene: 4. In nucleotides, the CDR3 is TGTGCCAGCAGTCCAACTAGCGGGGGGGGCACCGGGGAGCTGTTTTTT. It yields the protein CASSPTSGGGTGELFF.

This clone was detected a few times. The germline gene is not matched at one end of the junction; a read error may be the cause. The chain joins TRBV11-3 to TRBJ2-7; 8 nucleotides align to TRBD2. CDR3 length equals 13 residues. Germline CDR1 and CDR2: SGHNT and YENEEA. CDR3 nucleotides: TGTGCCAGCAGCTTAGTTCGGTGGGGGACTAGGGACTTC. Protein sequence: CASSLVRWGTRDF.

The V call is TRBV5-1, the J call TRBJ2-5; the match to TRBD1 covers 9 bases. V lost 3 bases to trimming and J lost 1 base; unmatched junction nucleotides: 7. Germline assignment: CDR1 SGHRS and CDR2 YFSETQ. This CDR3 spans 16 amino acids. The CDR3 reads CASSSLTGGLQETQYF. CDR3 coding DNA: TGCGCCAGCAGCTCCCTTACAGGGGGCCTCCAAGAGACCCAGTACTTC.

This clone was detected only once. The CDR3 spells CAIRLRTGPSTDTQYF. CDR3 bases: TGTGCCATCAGACTCAGGACAGGGCCCAGCACAGATACGCAGTATTTT. The chain has TRBV10-3 and TRBJ2-3, with TRBD1 matching 8 bases. CDR3 length: 16 amino acids. Germline CDR1 ENHRY, CDR2 SYGVKD. V dropped 6 bases and J dropped 0; count of bases not matched to a gene: 8.

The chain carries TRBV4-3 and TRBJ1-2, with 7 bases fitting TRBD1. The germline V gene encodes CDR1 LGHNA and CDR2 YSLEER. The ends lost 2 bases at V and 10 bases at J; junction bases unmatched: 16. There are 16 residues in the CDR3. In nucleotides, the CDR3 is TGCGCCAGCAGCCAATTGCGACAGGGCCGTCTTTTTGTCTACACCTTC. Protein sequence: CASSQLRQGRLFVYTF.

The CDR3 region is CASSQGPGGSTDTQYF. The DNA of the CDR3 is TGCGCCAGCAGCCAAGGGCCAGGGGGTAGCACAGATACGCAGTATTTT. This rearrangement joins TRBV4-3 to TRBJ2-3; TRBD1 matches 7 bases. The V gene end was trimmed by 1 base and the J gene end by 0 bases; junction bases not matched to a gene: 4. The CDR3 is 16 residues long. In germline, CDR1 is LGHNA, CDR2 YSLEER.

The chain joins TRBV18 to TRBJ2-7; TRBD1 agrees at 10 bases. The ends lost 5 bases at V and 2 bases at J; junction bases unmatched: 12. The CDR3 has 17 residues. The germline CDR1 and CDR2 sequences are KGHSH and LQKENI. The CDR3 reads CASSGGTGEEGPYEQYF. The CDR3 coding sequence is TGTGCCAGCTCAGGCGGGACAGGGGAGGAGGGACCCTACGAGCAGTACTTC.

CDR3 in amino acids: CASSLGVQRGDTREQYF. CDR3 coding DNA: TGTGCCAGCAGCTTGGGGGTACAGAGAGGGGACACCCGGGAGCAGTACTTC. The chain employs TRBV5-6 and TRBJ2-7; TRBD1 might be the D (6 bases). Trimming shortened V by 0 bases and J by 7 bases, and 23 bases separated the two germline ends. Germline CDR1 reads SGHDT; CDR2 reads YYEEEE. The CDR3 totals 17 residues.

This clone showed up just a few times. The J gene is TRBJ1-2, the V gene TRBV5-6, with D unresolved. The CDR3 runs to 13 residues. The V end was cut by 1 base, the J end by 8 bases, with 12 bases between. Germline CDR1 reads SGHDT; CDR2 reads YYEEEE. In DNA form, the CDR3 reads TGTGCCAGCAGCTTGCCCTTGGTCGGGGGCTACACCTTC. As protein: CASSLPLVGGYTF.

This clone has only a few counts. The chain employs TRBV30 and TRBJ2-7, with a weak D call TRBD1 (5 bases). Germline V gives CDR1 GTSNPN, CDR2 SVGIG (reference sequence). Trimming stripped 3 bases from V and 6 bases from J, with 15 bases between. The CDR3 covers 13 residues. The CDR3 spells CAWRPQGTGEQYF. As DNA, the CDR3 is TGTGCCTGGAGACCTCAGGGAACGGGCGAGCAGTACTTC.

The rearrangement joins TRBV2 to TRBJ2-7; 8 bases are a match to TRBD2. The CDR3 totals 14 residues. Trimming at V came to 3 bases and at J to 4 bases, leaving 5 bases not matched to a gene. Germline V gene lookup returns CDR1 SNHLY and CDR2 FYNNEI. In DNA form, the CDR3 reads TGTGCCAGCAGTGACAGCGGGGGAACGTACGAGCAGTACTTC. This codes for CASSDSGGTYEQYF.

The CDR3 sequence: CASRGQGYNSPLHF. The CDR3 nucleotides read TGTGCCAGCAGGGGACAGGGGTACAATTCACCCCTCCACTTT. The chain employs TRBV18 and TRBJ1-6; 10 nucleotides align to TRBD1. Trimming took 8 bases from V and 7 from J; bases not matched to a gene: 5. In germline, CDR1 is KGHSH, CDR2 LQKENI. This CDR3 contains 14 residues.

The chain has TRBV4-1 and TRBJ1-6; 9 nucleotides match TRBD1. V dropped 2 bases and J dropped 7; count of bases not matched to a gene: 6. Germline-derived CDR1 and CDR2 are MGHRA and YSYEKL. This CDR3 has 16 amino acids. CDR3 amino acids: CASSQQQGAGNSPLHF. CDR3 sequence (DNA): TGCGCCAGCAGCCAACAACAGGGGGCAGGGAATTCACCCCTCCACTTT.

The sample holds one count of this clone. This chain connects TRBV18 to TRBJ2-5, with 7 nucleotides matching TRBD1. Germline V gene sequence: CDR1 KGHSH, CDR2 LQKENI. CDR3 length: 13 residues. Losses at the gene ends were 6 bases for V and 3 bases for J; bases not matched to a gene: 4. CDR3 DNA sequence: TGTGCCAGCTCTAAAGGGGGCGAAGAGACCCAGTACTTC. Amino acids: CASSKGGEETQYF.

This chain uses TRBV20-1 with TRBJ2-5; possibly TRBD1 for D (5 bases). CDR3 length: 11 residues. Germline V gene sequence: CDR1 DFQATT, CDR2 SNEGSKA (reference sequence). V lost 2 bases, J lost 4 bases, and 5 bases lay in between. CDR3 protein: CSARQGETQYF. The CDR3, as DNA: TGCAGTGCTAGACAGGGAGAGACCCAGTACTTC.

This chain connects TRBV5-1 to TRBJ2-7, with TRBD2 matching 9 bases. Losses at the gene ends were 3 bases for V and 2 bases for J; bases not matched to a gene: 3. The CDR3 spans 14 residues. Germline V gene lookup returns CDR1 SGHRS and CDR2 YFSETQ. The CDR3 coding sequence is TGCGCCAGCAGCTACCAGCGGGGGGCCTACGAGCAGTACTTC. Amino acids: CASSYQRGAYEQYF.

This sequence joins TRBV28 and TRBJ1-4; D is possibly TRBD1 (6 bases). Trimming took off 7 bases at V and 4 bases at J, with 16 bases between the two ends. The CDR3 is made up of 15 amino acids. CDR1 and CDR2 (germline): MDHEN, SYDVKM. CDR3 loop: CASTSDRIYNEKLFF. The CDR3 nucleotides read TGTGCCAGCACCTCCGACAGGATTTATAATGAAAAACTGTTTTTT.

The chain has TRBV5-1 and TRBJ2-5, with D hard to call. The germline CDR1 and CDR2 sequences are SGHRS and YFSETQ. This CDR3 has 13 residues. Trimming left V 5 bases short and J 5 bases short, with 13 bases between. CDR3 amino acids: CASRSRFGETQYF. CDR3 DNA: TGCGCCAGCAGGTCTAGGTTTGGGGAGACCCAGTACTTC.

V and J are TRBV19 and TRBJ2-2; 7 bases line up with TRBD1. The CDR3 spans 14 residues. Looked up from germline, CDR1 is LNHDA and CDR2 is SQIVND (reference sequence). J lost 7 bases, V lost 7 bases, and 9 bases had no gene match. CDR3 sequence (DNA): TGTGCCAGTAAAGATCAGGGGGTCGGCGGGGAGCTGTTTTTT. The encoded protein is CASKDQGVGGELFF.

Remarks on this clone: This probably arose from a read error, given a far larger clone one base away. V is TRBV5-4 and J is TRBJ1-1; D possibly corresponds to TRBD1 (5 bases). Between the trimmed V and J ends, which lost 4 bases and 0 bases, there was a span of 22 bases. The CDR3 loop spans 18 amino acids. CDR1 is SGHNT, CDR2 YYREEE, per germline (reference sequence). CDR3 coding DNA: TGTGCCAGCAGCCAAGAACTTGGTGGAGGGGTCATGAACACTGAAGCTTTCTTT. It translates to CASSQELGGGVMNTEAFF.

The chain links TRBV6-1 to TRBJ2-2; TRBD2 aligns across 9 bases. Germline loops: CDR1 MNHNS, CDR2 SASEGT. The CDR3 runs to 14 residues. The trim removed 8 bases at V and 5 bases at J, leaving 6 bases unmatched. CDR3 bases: TGTGCCAGCGCCAGCGGGGGGCCAACCGGGGAGCTGTTTTTT. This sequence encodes CASASGGPTGELFF.

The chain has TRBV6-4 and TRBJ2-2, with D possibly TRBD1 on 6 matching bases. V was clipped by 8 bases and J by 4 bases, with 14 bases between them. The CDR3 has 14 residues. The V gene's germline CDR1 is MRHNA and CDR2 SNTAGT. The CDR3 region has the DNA TGTGCCAGCTCTAACAGGGTCTCCACCGGGGAGCTGTTTTTT. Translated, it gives CASSNRVSTGELFF.

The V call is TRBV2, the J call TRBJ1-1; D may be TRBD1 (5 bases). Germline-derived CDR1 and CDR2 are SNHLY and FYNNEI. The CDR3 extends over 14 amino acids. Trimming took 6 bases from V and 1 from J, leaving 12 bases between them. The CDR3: CASRAVRENTEAFF. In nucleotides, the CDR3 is TGTGCCAGCAGGGCGGTCAGGGAGAACACTGAAGCTTTCTTT.

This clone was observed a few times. The CDR3 reads CASRTMRGQASYEQYF. The CDR3 bases are TGTGCCAGCAGAACAATGCGGGGACAGGCATCCTACGAGCAGTACTTC. The chain combines TRBV27 with TRBJ2-7; TRBD1 matches 8 bases. Trimming at V came to 6 bases and at J to 1 base, leaving 11 bases not matched to a gene. The germline CDR1 and CDR2 sequences are MNHEY and SMNVEV (reference sequence). This CDR3 contains 16 residues.

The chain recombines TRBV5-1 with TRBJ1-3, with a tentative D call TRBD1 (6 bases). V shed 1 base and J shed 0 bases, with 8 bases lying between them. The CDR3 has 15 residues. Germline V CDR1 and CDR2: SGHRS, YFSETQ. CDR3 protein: CASSLLQGSGNTIYF. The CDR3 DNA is TGCGCCAGCAGCTTGCTACAGGGCTCTGGAAACACCATATATTTT.

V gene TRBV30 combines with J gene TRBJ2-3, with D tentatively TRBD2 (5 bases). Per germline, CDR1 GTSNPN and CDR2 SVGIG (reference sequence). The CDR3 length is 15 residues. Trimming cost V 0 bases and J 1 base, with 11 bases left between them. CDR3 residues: CAWSVTGVGTDTQYF. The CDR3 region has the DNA TGTGCCTGGAGTGTAACCGGGGTAGGCACAGATACGCAGTATTTT.

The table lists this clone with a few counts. The CDR3 loop is CASSAYLTEDTYEQYF. The CDR3 DNA is TGCGCCAGCAGCGCATACCTGACAGAAGATACCTACGAGCAGTACTTC. The chain recombines TRBV5-1 with TRBJ2-7, with D possibly TRBD1 on 5 matching bases. The ends were cut back, 4 bases at V and 2 bases at J, with 19 bases in the middle. Looked up from germline, CDR1 is SGHRS and CDR2 is YFSETQ. The CDR3 extends over 16 amino acids.

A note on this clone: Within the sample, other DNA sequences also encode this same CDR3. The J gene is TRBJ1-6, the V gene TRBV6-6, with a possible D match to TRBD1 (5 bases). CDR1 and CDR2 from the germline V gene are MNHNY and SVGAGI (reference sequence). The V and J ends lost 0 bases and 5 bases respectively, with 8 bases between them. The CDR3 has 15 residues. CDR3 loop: CASSYSKQDNSPLHF. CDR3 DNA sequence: TGTGCCAGCAGTTACTCGAAACAGGATAATTCACCCCTCCACTTT.

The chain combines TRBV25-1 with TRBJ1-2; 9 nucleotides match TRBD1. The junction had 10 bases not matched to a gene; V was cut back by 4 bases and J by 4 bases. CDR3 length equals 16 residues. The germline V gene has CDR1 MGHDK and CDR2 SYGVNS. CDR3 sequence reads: CASSGIRQGDFYGYTF. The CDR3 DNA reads TGTGCCAGCAGTGGTATCAGACAGGGGGATTTCTATGGCTACACCTTC.

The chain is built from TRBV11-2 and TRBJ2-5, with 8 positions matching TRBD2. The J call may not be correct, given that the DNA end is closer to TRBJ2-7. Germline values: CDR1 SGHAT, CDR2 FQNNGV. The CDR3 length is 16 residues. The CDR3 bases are TGTGCCAGCAGCTTAGATCGAGCAGCGGGGGCCTACGAGCAGTACTTC. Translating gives CASSLDRAAGAYEQYF.